This TCR beta chain was recorded in a study of T cells in Graves' hyperthyroidism and ophthalmopathy (dated by TCRdb to about 2019). About the study as a whole: Peripheral blood was collected at initial diagnosis, before any treatment. TCR V-J signatures able to tell the groups apart were searched for in a discovery cohort of 95 or so patients, of whom 43 had Graves' ophthalmopathy and under 65 had stable Graves' hyperthyroidism. Whether ophthalmopathy could be predicted prospectively was tested in an independent validation cohort made up of roughly 20 hyperthyroidism patients plus 17 patients who later progressed to ophthalmopathy. The 80 to 100 discovery patients were randomly divided into training and test sets at a 7:3 ratio. In addition, the study compared T-cell repertoires in thyroid tissue and in blood from 6 or 7 Graves' hyperthyroidism patients. Following sampling, methimazole starting at 30 mg daily was given to hyperthyroidism patients, and high-dose intravenous methylprednisolone was given to ophthalmopathy patients. The paper reports TCR Vbeta CDR3 sequencing of 140 or so peripheral blood samples: 40 to 45 ophthalmopathy, about 75 hyperthyroidism and around 17 progressor patients. Beyond this particular receptor, the publication reports: Sample size was not statistically predetermined, and investigators were not blinded to group allocation. Most expanded thyroid clonotypes (frequency above 0.001) were also detected in blood, a finding suggesting that blood repertoires may reflect thyroid immune responses. During validation, the model predicted progression to ophthalmopathy a median of approximately 6 months ahead of onset, with more than 55% sensitivity and roughly 72% specificity. In cross-validation, a model built on a 13 V-J signature told ophthalmopathy apart from stable hyperthyroidism with less than 90% sensitivity and roughly 83% specificity, and in testing the same model reached 80%/75%.

Amplification of TCR beta CDR3 regions was carried out from RNA transcripts. A first-round RT-PCR of the TCR CDR3 used the HTBI primer set with the Qiagen OneStep RT-PCR kit. Libraries were constructed in a second round of multiplex PCR, after which size selection and purification were performed. Sequencing of the libraries was done on an Illumina HiSeq2000 using paired-end 100 bp reads. In the source study's methods: SOAPnuke was used to process the raw data, removing reads that contained adapters or uncalled bases, had a mean Phred below 15, or lacked an exact match to the constant primer or identifier. COPE v1.2.5 was used to merge high-quality paired reads, and clonotypes were defined as unique nucleotide sequences. MiTCR v1.1 was used to align the clonotypes against IMGT TRBV, TRBD and TRBJ reference segments. Analysis was restricted to V-J combinations with a frequency above 0.0001, which covered roughly 99% of repertoires. A TCS score was defined as the ratio of F50 (clonal expansion) to E x V (chaos), with BLOSUM62-based TCRdist applied between CDR3 peptides within each V-J. Welch's t-statistics and random forest reduced roughly 530 V-J features to roughly 13, which were used in a naive Bayes classifier (R e1071). The Morisita-Horn index was used to measure how similar the thyroid and blood repertoires were. TCRdb reran the public reads through fastp at Q25 and MiXCR, keeping productive beta chains. Rows are combined by CDR3 protein, so each entry shows the most common genes and DNA. These V and J calls originate from TCRdb's pipeline instead of the authors' own analysis. Counted in this sample were over 90,000 distinct CDR3 sequences; around 50% of them appeared once. Jointly, the top ten make up about 26% of the sample.

This clonotype was recorded many times. Its antigen has not been determined. Per-base quality was not reported, and no clone a single base away is much larger than it. CDR1 and CDR2 (SEHNR, FQNEAQ) derive from the germline V gene (reference sequence). V lost 0 bases and J lost 6 bases, and the count of bases not matched to a germline gene is 6. The CDR3 has 16 amino acids, counting the end cysteine and phenylalanine. Of all the DNA, just the CDR3 is kept, 48 bases in frame from base 1. A patient counted as having stable Graves' hyperthyroidism if no progression to ophthalmopathy occurred over 18 months of follow-up. Hyperthyroidism patients were newly diagnosed, with disease duration under 2 months, and aged 18 to 65 years. Any patient with an uncontrolled infection, another autoimmune disease, pregnancy or lactation was excluded. Diagnoses relied on clinical symptoms, serum thyroxine and TRAb, thyroid ultrasound and orbital computed tomography. Ficoll-Paque density gradient centrifugation was used to isolate PBMCs from 10 ml of fresh peripheral blood. Trizol reagent was used to extract total RNA, and RNA quality was then checked on an Agilent 2100 Bioanalyzer.

The clonotype originates from a man aged 40-50 years with Graves' hyperthyroidism. The material sequenced was blood. Rearrangement joined TRBV7-9 to TRBJ2-1; 9 of the junction bases match TRBD2. The CDR3: CASSLAGGRDFNEQFF. The bases are TGTGCCAGCAGCTTAGCGGGCGGGAGGGACTTCAATGAGCAGTTCTTC.